The 23 T cell receptor beta chains listed next were all sequenced from one sample in a study of blood T cell repertoires in COVID-19. Measured with immunoSEQ multiplex PCR; TCRdb has only the in-frame clones, and not every one. The sample contains roughly 70,000 clones, roughly 84% of which appear only once. Specimen: peripheral blood. These receptors were obtained from a woman of 80 years or more with active or convalescent COVID-19.

The J gene is TRBJ2-7, the V gene TRBV18, with D unclear. Germline-derived CDR1 and CDR2 are KGHSH and LQKENI. This CDR3 has 11 amino acids. Trimming left V 4 bases short and J 4 bases short, with 5 bases between. CDR3 in amino acids: CASSQAYEQYF. The CDR3 DNA sequence: TGTGCCAGCTCACAAGCATACGAGCAGTACTTC.

The genes are TRBV25-1 and TRBJ1-1; TRBD1 might be the D (5 bases). Trimming removed 8 bases from V and 2 bases from J, with 18 bases in between. Germline CDR1 and CDR2: MGHDK and SYGVNS. CDR3 length: 15 residues. The CDR3 DNA reads as TGTGCCAGCTCAGCCTTGGGGCAGACTAACACTGAAGCTTTCTTT. Translating gives CASSALGQTNTEAFF.

The chain is built from TRBV19 and TRBJ2-5, with TRBD2 matching over 12 bases. CDR1 is LNHDA and CDR2 is SQIVND in the germline V gene (reference sequence). Trimming at V came to 4 bases and at J to 5 bases, leaving 8 bases not matched to a gene. CDR3 size: 16 residues. The CDR3 region is CASSTGLAGKLETQYF. In DNA, the CDR3 is TGTGCCAGTAGTACCGGACTAGCGGGGAAACTGGAGACCCAGTACTTC.

This rearrangement joins TRBV3-1 (or the pseudogene TRBV3-2) to TRBJ1-2; possible D gene TRBD1, 5 bases. From germline, CDR1 is LGHDT and CDR2 YNNKEL (reference sequence). Deletions cut 0 bases from V and 2 bases from J, with 10 bases between. The length of the CDR3 is 15 residues. The CDR3 DNA reads as TGTGCCAGCAGCCAAGATATCGGGGGGAACTATGGCTACACCTTC. As protein: CASSQDIGGNYGYTF.

The rearrangement joins TRBV6-5 to TRBJ2-1; TRBD2 agrees at 9 bases. J gave up 3 bases and V 6 bases, and 6 bases lay outside the gene matches. The CDR3 loop spans 15 amino acids. CDR1 is MNHEY, CDR2 SVGAGI, per germline. CDR3 sequence: CASSQRGAFYNEQFF. The CDR3 nucleotides are TGTGCCAGCAGCCAGCGGGGGGCCTTCTACAATGAGCAGTTCTTC.

This rearrangement joins TRBV28 to TRBJ1-6; tentative D call: TRBD1 (5 bases). Germline CDR1 and CDR2: MDHEN and SYDVKM. V lost 2 bases and J lost 9, with 20 bases in between. This CDR3 has 17 residues. This CDR3 is CASSLPPQARRGSPLHF. The CDR3 DNA reads as TGTGCCAGCAGTTTACCCCCACAGGCGAGACGCGGTTCACCCCTCCACTTT.

The chain recombines TRBV6-5 with TRBJ1-6, with D perhaps matching TRBD1 (5 bases). The CDR3 has 15 amino acids. Germline CDR1 is MNHEY and CDR2 is SVGAGI. The germline V and J ends were trimmed by 0 bases and 5 bases, with 8 bases remaining between them. The CDR3 sequence is CASSYSGGNNSPLHF. CDR3 nucleotide sequence: TGTGCCAGCAGTTACTCTGGGGGGAATAATTCACCCCTCCACTTT.

This chain links TRBV9 with TRBJ1-4, with 11 bases identical to TRBD1. The CDR3 is 16 amino acids. The germline gives CDR1 SGDLS, CDR2 YYNGEE. With V trimmed by 2 bases and J by 4 bases, 4 bases remained unmatched. The CDR3 region is CASSVGQGAFNEKLFF. CDR3 DNA: TGTGCCAGCAGCGTTGGACAGGGGGCCTTTAATGAAAAACTGTTTTTT.

The chain employs TRBV4-1 and TRBJ2-7, with 8 bases lining up with TRBD2. V dropped 1 base and J dropped 3; count of bases not matched to a gene: 8. The germline CDR1 and CDR2 sequences are MGHRA and YSYEKL. The CDR3 runs to 16 residues. The CDR3 region is CASSQVPERGIYEQYF. In DNA form, the CDR3 reads TGCGCCAGCAGCCAAGTCCCAGAGCGGGGGATCTACGAGCAGTACTTC.

The V and J genes are TRBV11-2 and TRBJ1-1; D is unclear. This CDR3 has 13 amino acids. Germline V gene data show CDR1 as SGHAT and CDR2 as FQNNGV. Trimming removed 5 bases at V and 3 bases at J, with 10 bases between. CDR3 nucleotides: TGTGCCAGCAGCACCCGGGTGGACACTGAAGCTTTCTTT. Amino acids: CASSTRVDTEAFF.

The V gene is TRBV28, the J gene TRBJ2-1; D gene unclear. The V and J ends lost 7 bases and 3 bases respectively, with 13 bases between them. The germline V gene encodes CDR1 MDHEN and CDR2 SYDVKM. This CDR3 has 14 amino acids. CDR3 in amino acids: CASIPRGDYNEQFF. Written as DNA, the CDR3 is TGTGCCAGCATCCCCCGTGGAGACTACAATGAGCAGTTCTTC.

This chain uses TRBV15 with TRBJ1-2, with a weak D call TRBD1 (5 bases). Per germline, CDR1 LNHNV and CDR2 YYDKDF (reference sequence). V was cut by 1 base and J by 4 bases, with 7 bases left in between. This CDR3 spans 13 amino acids. The CDR3 loop is CATSRGQLYGYTF. The CDR3 DNA is TGTGCCACCAGCAGAGGACAGCTCTATGGCTACACCTTC.

V is TRBV5-1 and J is TRBJ2-7, with 10 positions matching TRBD1. The CDR3 runs to 15 residues. The germline V gene has CDR1 SGHRS and CDR2 YFSETQ. The V segment lost 2 bases and the J segment 7 bases; nucleotides outside the gene matches: 9. In DNA, the CDR3 is TGCGCCAGCAGCTTCCGGGGACAGGGGACTAGGGAGCAGTACTTC. Translating gives CASSFRGQGTREQYF.

V gene TRBV6-2 or TRBV6-3 combines with J gene TRBJ1-2; 7 nucleotides line up with TRBD1. Germline CDR1 and CDR2: MNHEY and SVGEGT. The CDR3 is 15 amino acids. Germline trimming cut 2 bases from V and 8 bases from J; bases unmatched to any gene: 11. The CDR3 DNA is TGTGCCAGCAGTTACAGGCCCGGGACAGCCTCGGGCTACACCTTC. It codes for CASSYRPGTASGYTF.

The chain joins TRBV2 to TRBJ2-5; D is uncertain. The V end lost 3 bases, the J end lost 6 bases, and 8 bases lay between the germline ends. CDR1 is SNHLY and CDR2 is FYNNEI in the germline V gene. The CDR3 has 12 amino acids. The CDR3 DNA reads as TGTGCCAGCAGTGAGGAGCTGAAGACCCAGTACTTC. It translates to CASSEELKTQYF.

The chain couples TRBV5-1 to TRBJ2-2; 10 bases are a match to TRBD1. CDR3 size: 15 residues. CDR1 is SGHRS, CDR2 YFSETQ, per germline. Unmatched junction bases numbered 1, after V lost 5 bases and J lost 0 bases. The CDR3 bases are TGCGCCAGCAGGACAGGGGGCGCGAACACCGGGGAGCTGTTTTTT. Its translation is CASRTGGANTGELFF.

The chain is built from TRBV20-1 and TRBJ1-2; no clear D. Trimming cost V 3 bases and J 5 bases, with 7 bases left between them. The length of the CDR3 is 11 residues. The germline V gene encodes CDR1 DFQATT and CDR2 SNEGSKA (reference sequence). The CDR3 DNA follows: TGCAGTGCTAGTCGGGAATATGGCTACACCTTC. As protein: CSASREYGYTF.

On this clone itself: Mismatch with germline at one junction end may stem from a read error. The DNA of the CDR3 is TGTGCCAGCAGTAAAGCCGCGGGGGGCTCTGGGGCCAACGTCCTGACTTTC. Amino acid sequence: CASSKAAGGSGANVLTF. The J gene is TRBJ2-6, the V gene TRBV6-1; 8 bases map to TRBD2. The CDR3 has 17 amino acids. Germline V gene sequence: CDR1 MNHNS, CDR2 SASEGT.

The chain joins TRBV7-3 to TRBJ2-3, with D possibly TRBD1 on 5 matching bases. Germline V gene sequence: CDR1 SGHTA, CDR2 FQGTGA. Trimming pared 5 bases from V and 2 bases from J, leaving 11 bases between. The CDR3 length is 14 residues. The DNA for the CDR3 is TGTGCCAGCAGCCAGGGTCTATACACAGATACGCAGTATTTT. Its translation: CASSQGLYTDTQYF. Complete variable domain (other parts from reference TRBV7-3 and TRBJ2-3): GAGVSQTPSNKVTEKGKYVELRCDPISGHTALYWYRQSLGQGPEFLIYFQGTGAADDSGLPNDRFFAVRPEGSVSTLKIQRTERGDSAVYLCASSQGLYTDTQYFGPGTRLTVL.

The chain recombines TRBV25-1 with TRBJ2-2; 8 bases match TRBD2. Germline CDR1 reads MGHDK; CDR2 reads SYGVNS. This CDR3 has 16 residues. V gave up 6 bases and J gave up 5 bases; unmatched junction bases: 11. The CDR3 DNA sequence: TGTGCCAGCAGGGGGCTAGCGGGTGCGACGACCGGGGAGCTGTTTTTT. Amino acids: CASRGLAGATTGELFF.

This clone was seen a single time. J is TRBJ2-5 and V is TRBV28; tentatively, D is TRBD1 (6 bases). V lost 8 bases and J lost 5, with 15 bases in between. The CDR3 length is 13 residues. The germline V gene encodes CDR1 MDHEN and CDR2 SYDVKM. The CDR3 is CASRARGWETQYF. The DNA of the CDR3 is TGTGCCAGCCGCGCCAGGGGTTGGGAGACCCAGTACTTC. Looking up the rest from reference TRBV28 and TRBJ2-5 gives the full variable domain: DVKVTQSSRYLVKRTGEKVFLECVQDMDHENMFWYRQDPGLGLRLIYFSYDVKMKEKGDIPEGYSVSREKKERFSLILESASTNQTSMYLCASRARGWETQYFGPGTRLLVL.

A single count supports this clone. CDR3 DNA sequence: TGTGCCAGCAGCCTAACAGGTGCTGGAAACACCATATATTTT. Its protein is CASSLTGAGNTIYF. J is TRBJ1-3 and V is TRBV7-9, with D perhaps TRBD1 (5 bases). Germline CDR1 SEHNR, CDR2 FQNEAQ (reference sequence). Trimming stripped 5 bases from V and 2 bases from J, with 10 bases between. CDR3 length: 14 amino acids.

This chain connects TRBV5-4 to TRBJ1-3; D is perhaps TRBD1 (5 bases). From germline, CDR1 is SGHNT and CDR2 YYREEE (reference sequence). The V end lost 0 bases, the J end lost 3 bases, and 10 bases lay between the germline ends. The CDR3 consists of 15 residues. Written as DNA, the CDR3 is TGTGCCAGCAGCTTGGGAAGGGGCGGTGGAAACACCATATATTTT. The encoded protein is CASSLGRGGGNTIYF.